The sequence of this T cell receptor beta chain was determined in a study of shared clonotypes between healthy human individuals. Findings and limits, study-wide: Limitation of the genetic and exposure-history diversity represented came from the few donors.

This clone appeared once. Its antigen is not identified. Germline V gene data show CDR1 as SGHTA and CDR2 as FQGTGA. With 5 bases removed from V and 1 base from J, the gap between germline ends came to 16 bases. CDR3 length equals 16 residues. Assay used: immunoSEQ multiplex PCR; TCRdb lists only in-frame clones, some missing. Of about 2.5 million clones in the sample, approximately 90% were seen once. The rearrangement uses TRBV7-3 and TRBJ2-3, with TRBD1 as a possible D gene (8 bases). This clonotype was sampled from a man in his late teens or twenties in good health. Some clones in this sample may be carry-over from other donors' samples. Specimen: naive CD4+ T cells from PBMCs. Subset meaning: CD45RA+ positively selected. The CDR3: CASSRTTGGGTDTQYF. Here the CDR3 DNA reads TGTGCCAGCAGCCGAACTACAGGGGGGGGCACAGATACGCAGTATTTT.